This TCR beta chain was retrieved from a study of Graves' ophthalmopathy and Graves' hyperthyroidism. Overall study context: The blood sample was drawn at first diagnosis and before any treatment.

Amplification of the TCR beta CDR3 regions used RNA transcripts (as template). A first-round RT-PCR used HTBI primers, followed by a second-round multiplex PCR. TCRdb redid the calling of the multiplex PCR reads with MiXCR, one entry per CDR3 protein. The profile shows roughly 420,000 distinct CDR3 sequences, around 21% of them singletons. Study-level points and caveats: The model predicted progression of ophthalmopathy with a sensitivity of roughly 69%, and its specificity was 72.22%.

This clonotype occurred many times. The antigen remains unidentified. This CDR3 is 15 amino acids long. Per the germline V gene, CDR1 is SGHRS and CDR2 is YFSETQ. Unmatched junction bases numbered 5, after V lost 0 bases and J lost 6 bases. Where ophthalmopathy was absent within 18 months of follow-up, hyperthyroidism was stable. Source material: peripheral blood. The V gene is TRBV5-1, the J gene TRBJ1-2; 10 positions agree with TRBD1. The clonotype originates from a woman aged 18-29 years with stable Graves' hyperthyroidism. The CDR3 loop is CASSLALTGGHGYTF. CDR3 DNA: TGCGCCAGCAGCTTGGCCCTGACAGGGGGCCATGGCTACACCTTC. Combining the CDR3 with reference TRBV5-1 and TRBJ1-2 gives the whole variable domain KAGVTQTPRYLIKTRGQQVTLSCSPISGHRSVSWYQQTPGQGLQFLFEYFSETQRNKGNFPGRFSGRQFSNSRSEMNVSTLELGDSALYLCASSLALTGGHGYTFGSGTRLTVV.